This record covers a single T cell receptor beta chain. Clones were sequenced by immunoSEQ multiplex PCR, and TCRdb holds only the in-frame ones, with some missing. The sample has some 150,000 clones, 86% seen once. The data are from a study of cytomegalovirus exposure and HLA in healthy donors. The germline gives CDR1 MGHRA, CDR2 YSYEKL. Germline trimming cut 2 bases from V and 8 bases from J; bases unmatched to any gene: 10. The CDR3 is made up of 15 amino acids. The J gene is TRBJ1-2, the V gene TRBV4-1, with 8 bases aligning to TRBD1. Sequences were obtained from PBMCs. The receptor comes from a man between 18 and 35 years old in good health and CMV-seropositive. The CDR3 DNA follows: TGCGCCAGCAGCCAACTGACAGGGGCGGTAGGAGGCTACACCTTC. Amino acids: CASSQLTGAVGGYTF.